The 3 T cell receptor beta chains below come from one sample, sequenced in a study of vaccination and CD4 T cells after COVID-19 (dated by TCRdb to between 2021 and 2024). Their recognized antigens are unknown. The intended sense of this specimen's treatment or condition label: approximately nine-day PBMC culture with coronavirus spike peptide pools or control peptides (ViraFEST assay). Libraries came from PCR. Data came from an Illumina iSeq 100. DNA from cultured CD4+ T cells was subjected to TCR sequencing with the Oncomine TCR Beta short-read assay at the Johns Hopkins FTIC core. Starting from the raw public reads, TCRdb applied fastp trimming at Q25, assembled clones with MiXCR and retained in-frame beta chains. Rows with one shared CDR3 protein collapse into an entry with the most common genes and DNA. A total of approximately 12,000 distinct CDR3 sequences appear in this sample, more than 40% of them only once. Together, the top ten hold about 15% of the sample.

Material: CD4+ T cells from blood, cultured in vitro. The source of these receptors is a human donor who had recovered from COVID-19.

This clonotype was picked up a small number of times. As DNA, the CDR3 is TGTGCCAGCAGCCCAAGGGGATTCCGACATGATACGCAGTATTTT. Translation: CASSPRGFRHDTQYF. This chain joins TRBV7-3 and TRBJ2-3, with D maybe TRBD1 (5 bases). Germline values: CDR1 SGHTA, CDR2 FQGTGA. This CDR3 is built from 15 residues. V was pared by 5 bases and J by 6 bases, with 18 bases between.

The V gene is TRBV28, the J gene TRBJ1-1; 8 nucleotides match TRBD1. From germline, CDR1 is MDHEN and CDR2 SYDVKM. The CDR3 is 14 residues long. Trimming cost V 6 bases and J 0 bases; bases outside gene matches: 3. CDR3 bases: TGTGCCAGCAGGCGACAGGGGCTGAACACTGAAGCTTTCTTT. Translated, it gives CASRRQGLNTEAFF.

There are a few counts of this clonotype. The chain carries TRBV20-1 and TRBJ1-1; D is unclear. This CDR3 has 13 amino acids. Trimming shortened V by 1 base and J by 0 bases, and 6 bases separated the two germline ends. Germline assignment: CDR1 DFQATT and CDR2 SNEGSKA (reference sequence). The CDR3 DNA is TGCAGTGCTAGAGGGGATATGAACACTGAAGCTTTCTTT. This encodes CSARGDMNTEAFF.